This T cell receptor (beta chain) was recorded in a study of cytomegalovirus exposure and HLA in healthy donors. Regarding the study as a whole: CMV serostatus alone was available as immune exposure information. TCR association rates varied by HLA locus in a later analysis, with DRB1 highest and HLA-C lowest.

The CDR3 totals 14 residues. J was trimmed by 10 bases and V by 3 bases; bases with no gene match: 7. CDR1 and CDR2 (germline): SGHDT, YYEEEE. 60 Vbeta and 13 Jbeta primers were used in PCR. TCRdb's table, derived via immunoSEQ multiplex PCR, lists solely in-frame clones and lacks some. This table has about 130,000 clones, around 83% appearing once. Turning to this clone: The antigen is unknown.

Sequenced sample: PBMCs. The origin of this receptor is a woman younger than 35 in good health and CMV-seropositive. The rearrangement joins TRBV5-6 to TRBJ1-4; 9 bases match TRBD1. CDR3 in DNA: TGTGCCAGCAGCTCCGGGGACAGGGAAGGAAAACTGTTTTTT. This gives the protein CASSSGDREGKLFF. Using reference TRBV5-6 and TRBJ1-4 for the parts outside the CDR3, the full variable domain is DAGVTQSPTHLIKTRGQQVTLRCSPKSGHDTVSWYQQALGQGPQFIFQYYEEEERQRGNFPDRFSGHQFPNYSSELNVNALLLGDSALYLCASSSGDREGKLFFGSGTQLSVL.